Presented here are 25 T cell receptor beta chains from one specimen sequenced in a study of blood T cells in healthy people across ages. Using a J-beta primer mix together with a sample-barcoded 5' primer, a second PCR was run for about 6 to 11 cycles. Each CDR3 protein is one row after TCRdb ran MiXCR on the 5' RACE reads. The repertoire holds almost 800,000 distinct CDR3 sequences, with 58% as singletons. The specimen was blood. These receptor sequences come from a man aged 25-45 years in good health.

The genes are TRBV28 and TRBJ2-1, with 7 bases identical to TRBD1. V shed 2 bases, J shed 6 bases, and the junction held 4 bases outside the gene matches. The CDR3 is 14 amino acids. Germline V CDR1 and CDR2: MDHEN, SYDVKM. The CDR3 DNA is TGTGCCAGCAGTTTAAGGGGACAGCGCAATGAGCAGTTCTTC. It codes for CASSLRGQRNEQFF.

The rearrangement links TRBV20-1 to TRBJ2-5; possibly TRBD1 for D (6 bases). The V gene's germline CDR1 is DFQATT and CDR2 SNEGSKA (reference sequence). This CDR3 contains 14 residues. V was pared by 1 base and J by 1 base, with 10 bases between. The CDR3 bases are TGCAGTGCTAGAGGTGGGGGCAGCCAAGAGACCCAGTACTTC. Protein: CSARGGGSQETQYF.

The chain recombines TRBV6-5 with TRBJ2-7; D not resolved. Germline CDR1 MNHEY, CDR2 SVGAGI. Trimming took 2 bases from V and 1 from J, leaving 12 bases between them. The CDR3 loop spans 15 amino acids. The CDR3 sequence: CASSYARPSSYEQYF. CDR3 bases: TGTGCCAGCAGTTACGCGCGCCCCTCTTCCTACGAGCAGTACTTC.

The chain carries TRBV11-2 and TRBJ2-7; no clear D gene. The J call may be faulty, since TRBJ2-5 better matches the DNA end. CDR1 and CDR2 from the germline V gene are SGHAT and FQNNGV. The CDR3 runs to 15 residues. The CDR3 region has the DNA TGTGCCAGCAGCTTAGTTCGGATCTCTGAAGAGACCCAGTACTTC. Its translation is CASSLVRISEETQYF.

The chain carries TRBV20-1 and TRBJ2-5; 14 bases are shared with TRBD2. V was pared by 0 bases and J by 2 bases, with 5 bases of the junction left unmatched. Germline CDR1 DFQATT, CDR2 SNEGSKA (reference sequence). This CDR3 has 17 residues. CDR3 loop: CSARDLRLAGGQETQYF. CDR3 sequence (DNA): TGCAGTGCTAGAGACCTAAGACTAGCGGGAGGGCAAGAGACCCAGTACTTC.

The genes are TRBV4-1 and TRBJ2-4; 7 bases agree with TRBD2. This CDR3 is built from 16 residues. V shed 0 bases and J 8 bases; nucleotides not matched to a gene: 10. Germline CDR1 MGHRA, CDR2 YSYEKL. The CDR3 reads CASSQEGGLGAHIQYF. CDR3 DNA: TGCGCCAGCAGCCAAGAGGGTGGACTAGGGGCTCACATTCAGTACTTC.

CDR3 sequence (DNA): TGCAGTGCTCCGAAAACAACTAGCAGTTATGGAGAGACCCAGTACTTC. Residues: CSAPKTTSSYGETQYF. J is TRBJ2-7 and V is TRBV20-1, with D perhaps TRBD2 (6 bases). The J call may be incorrect, as the DNA end agrees better with TRBJ2-5. This CDR3 comprises 16 residues. Germline values: CDR1 DFQATT, CDR2 SNEGSKA (reference sequence).

In its sample, this clonotype was seen a few times. This rearrangement joins TRBV20-1 to TRBJ1-2; D uncertain. CDR1 is DFQATT and CDR2 is SNEGSKA in the germline V gene (reference sequence). Trimming removed 6 bases at V and 4 bases at J, with 15 bases between. This CDR3 has 13 residues. This CDR3 is CSASPALGYGYTF. The CDR3 bases are TGCAGTGCAAGCCCAGCACTGGGCTATGGCTACACCTTC.

This sequence joins TRBV12-3 or TRBV12-4 and TRBJ2-1; D not resolved. The CDR3 has 15 amino acids. The V gene lost 8 bases and the J gene lost 0 bases, with 14 bases spanning the gap. CDR3 nucleotides: TGTGCCAGCCGCAAACCATCAAGCTCCTACAATGAGCAGTTCTTC. Protein sequence: CASRKPSSSYNEQFF.

This sequence joins TRBV10-3 and TRBJ2-4; D might be TRBD1 (6 bases). The V and J ends lost 6 bases and 3 bases respectively, with 15 bases between them. CDR3 length: 15 amino acids. Per germline, CDR1 ENHRY and CDR2 SYGVKD. CDR3 region: CAIRRRGSVKNIQYF. The CDR3 DNA reads as TGTGCCATCAGGCGCAGGGGATCGGTCAAAAACATTCAGTACTTC.

This clonotype appeared a single time. The CDR3 DNA follows: TGCAGTGCTAGAGATAGACTAGCGGGGGTTGGGACCCAGTACTTC. It codes for CSARDRLAGVGTQYF. This rearrangement joins TRBV20-1 to TRBJ2-7, with 12 nucleotides matching TRBD2. The last part of the DNA fits TRBJ2-5 better; the J call may be wrong. Germline V gene sequence: CDR1 DFQATT, CDR2 SNEGSKA (reference sequence). The CDR3 contains 15 residues.

The rearrangement joins TRBV4-2 to TRBJ1-1; no definite D call. Trimming removed 0 bases at V and 11 bases at J, with 16 bases between. The germline V gene encodes CDR1 LGHNA and CDR2 YNFKEQ. This CDR3 comprises 14 residues. CDR3 amino acids: CASSQDTMSPQAFF. CDR3 bases: TGTGCCAGCAGCCAAGATACCATGAGCCCTCAGGCTTTCTTT.

V usage is TRBV6-1 and J usage is TRBJ2-3, with TRBD2 identical over 13 bases. V lost 5 bases and J lost 7; bases outside the gene matches: 15. The length of the CDR3 is 18 residues. Germline CDR1 and CDR2: MNHNS and SASEGT. The CDR3 here is CASSPIGTSGARRNTQYF. CDR3 bases: TGTGCCAGCAGTCCCATCGGGACTAGCGGGGCAAGAAGGAATACGCAGTATTTT.

This chain connects TRBV2 to TRBJ1-5; the D is unclear. There are 13 residues in the CDR3. V was trimmed by 7 bases and J by 4 bases, leaving 11 bases between them. Germline CDR1 SNHLY, CDR2 FYNNEI. For the CDR3, the DNA is TGTGCCAGCAACCGGGAGAGGAATCAGCCCCAGCATTTT. Residues: CASNRERNQPQHF.

As concerns this clonotype: A much larger clone lies a single base off, so this may be a read error. The rearrangement uses TRBV20-1 and TRBJ2-5; D gene uncertain. Germline loops: CDR1 DFQATT, CDR2 SNEGSKA (reference sequence). The CDR3 is made up of 13 amino acids. The CDR3, as DNA: TGCAGTGCCAGATGGGCCGCCCAAGGGACCCAGTACTTC. Translated, it gives CSARWAAQGTQYF.

The V gene is TRBV15, the J gene TRBJ1-5, with TRBD1 as a possible D gene (5 bases). The CDR3 is 13 residues long. The V gene lost 5 bases and the J gene lost 7 bases, with 12 bases spanning the gap. Per germline, CDR1 LNHNV and CDR2 YYDKDF (reference sequence). The CDR3 DNA reads as TGTGCCACCAGCGCAAGGGGTCAGCAGCCCCAGCATTTT. Translating gives CATSARGQQPQHF.

In this sample, this clonotype turned up a few times. The chain couples TRBV29-1 to TRBJ1-1; D gene unclear. Trimming took 0 bases from V and 1 from J, leaving 12 bases between them. The V gene's germline CDR1 is SQVTM and CDR2 ANQGSEA. There are 15 residues in the CDR3. The chain's CDR3 is CSVEDRRKGNTEAFF. DNA for the CDR3: TGCAGCGTTGAAGACCGGCGTAAGGGGAACACTGAAGCTTTCTTT.

This clonotype was seen only once. A much larger clone lies a single base off, so this may be a read error. V is TRBV28 and J is TRBJ2-5, with D unresolved. The CDR3 covers 11 residues. Trimming took 6 bases from V and 5 from J, leaving 7 bases between them. Germline values: CDR1 MDHEN, CDR2 SYDVKM. CDR3 protein: CASRFWETQYF. The CDR3 DNA is TGTGCCAGCAGATTCTGGGAGACCCAGTACTTC.

V gene TRBV29-1 combines with J gene TRBJ1-1; D unresolved. Trimming shortened V by 6 bases and J by 6 bases, and 17 bases separated the two germline ends. This CDR3 region has 13 residues. Germline V gene data show CDR1 as SQVTM and CDR2 as ANQGSEA. The CDR3 here is CSVWMGRGPEAFF. The CDR3 coding sequence is TGCAGCGTGTGGATGGGCCGAGGACCTGAAGCTTTCTTT.

This clonotype has a handful of counts. The chain links TRBV7-2 to TRBJ2-3; TRBD1 agrees at 7 bases. The CDR3 sequence is 17 residues long. The germline V gene has CDR1 SGHTA and CDR2 FQGNSA. V gave up 5 bases and J gave up 0 bases; unmatched junction bases: 11. The CDR3 loop is CASSPIDRASSTDTQYF. As DNA, the CDR3 is TGTGCCAGCAGCCCCATAGACAGGGCGTCTAGCACAGATACGCAGTATTTT.

This clonotype was detected only a few times. This chain joins TRBV20-1 and TRBJ2-3; D is possibly TRBD2 (5 bases). The CDR3 is made up of 15 amino acids. CDR1 is DFQATT, CDR2 SNEGSKA, per germline (reference sequence). Trimming pared 4 bases from V and 0 bases from J, leaving 14 bases between. The CDR3 loop reads CSATSTIGSTDTQYF. The CDR3 DNA reads as TGCAGTGCTACCTCGACTATCGGTAGCACAGATACGCAGTATTTT.

This chain connects TRBV15 to TRBJ2-3; 7 bases fit TRBD2. Losses at the gene ends were 11 bases for V and 4 bases for J; bases not matched to a gene: 12. Germline loops: CDR1 LNHNV, CDR2 YYDKDF (reference sequence). The CDR3 covers 14 residues. CDR3 bases: TGTGCCTCAATCCGAGCGGGACCGGCAGATACGCAGTATTTT. Protein product: CASIRAGPADTQYF.

This clonotype was seen a single time. The V gene is TRBV4-1, the J gene TRBJ1-2, with D tentatively TRBD1 (5 bases). Trimming stripped 1 base from V and 8 bases from J, with 17 bases between. Germline values: CDR1 MGHRA, CDR2 YSYEKL. This CDR3 comprises 15 residues. The chain's CDR3 is CASSQVPGYSQGYTF. The CDR3 DNA sequence: TGCGCCAGCAGCCAAGTTCCAGGGTACAGTCAAGGCTACACCTTC.

This clonotype was counted only a few times. Given a much more abundant clone one base away, this may be a read error. The rearrangement joins TRBV29-1 to TRBJ2-7, with D tentatively TRBD1 or TRBD2 (6 bases each). From germline, CDR1 is SQVTM and CDR2 ANQGSEA. The CDR3 consists of 15 residues. Trimming left V 4 bases short and J 3 bases short, with 19 bases between. The CDR3 DNA sequence: TGCAGCGTTGTCGCGGCTGGGGGGCGCAACTACGAGCAGTACTTC. Amino acids: CSVVAAGGRNYEQYF.

Only a few counts were recorded for this clonotype. This rearrangement joins TRBV11-1 to TRBJ2-3; D not certain. V was cut by 5 bases and J by 2 bases, with 17 bases left in between. Germline V lookup: CDR1 SGHAT, CDR2 FQDESV (reference sequence). CDR3 length: 16 amino acids. The chain's CDR3 is CASSPDANFPTDTQYF. CDR3 nucleotides: TGTGCCAGCAGCCCCGACGCCAACTTCCCCACAGATACGCAGTATTTT.